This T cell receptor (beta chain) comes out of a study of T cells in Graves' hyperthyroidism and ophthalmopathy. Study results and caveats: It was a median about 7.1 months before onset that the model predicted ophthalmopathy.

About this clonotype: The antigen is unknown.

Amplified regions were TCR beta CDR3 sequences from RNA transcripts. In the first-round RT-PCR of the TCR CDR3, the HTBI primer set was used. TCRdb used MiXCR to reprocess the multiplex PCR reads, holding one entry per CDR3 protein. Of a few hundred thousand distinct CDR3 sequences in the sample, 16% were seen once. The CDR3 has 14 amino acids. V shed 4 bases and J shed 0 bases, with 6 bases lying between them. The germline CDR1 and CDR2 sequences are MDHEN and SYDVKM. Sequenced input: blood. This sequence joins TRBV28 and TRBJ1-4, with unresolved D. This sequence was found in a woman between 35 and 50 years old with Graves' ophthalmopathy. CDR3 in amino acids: CASSSATTNEKLFF. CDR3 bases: TGTGCCAGCAGTTCCGCAACAACTAATGAAAAACTGTTTTTT.